This entry lists 10 T cell receptor beta chains sequenced from one sample in a study of blood T cell repertoires in COVID-19 (dated by TCRdb to 2020 to 2021). The receptor library was made with the immunoSEQ multiplex PCR assay. In its TCRdb copy, this immuneACCESS table keeps in-frame sequences only and misses some clones. Where compared with another copy, unresolved V genes explain less than half of these, and the others have no known cause. The table for this sample lists approximately 220,000 clones; more than 80% of them were counted only once. The top ten hold less than 1.5% of the sample. The sample taken for sequencing was PBMCs or T cells enriched from blood (not recorded which). The receptors were gathered from a man between 25 and 39 years old who had recovered from COVID-19.

This clone was seen just once. The chain uses TRBV19 and TRBJ1-5, with 7 positions matching TRBD1. Germline-derived CDR1 and CDR2 are LNHDA and SQIVND (reference sequence). The CDR3 covers 15 residues. Losses at the gene ends were 9 bases for V and 0 bases for J; bases not matched to a gene: 8. The chain's CDR3 is CASTDRANSNQPQHF. In nucleotides, the CDR3 is TGTGCCAGCACCGACAGGGCTAATAGCAATCAGCCCCAGCATTTT.

The chain employs TRBV27 and TRBJ2-2; D unclear. The CDR3 consists of 13 residues. Germline V CDR1 and CDR2: MNHEY, SMNVEV (reference sequence). Trimming pared 1 base from V and 6 bases from J, leaving 6 bases between. The CDR3 spells CASSLYEAGELFF. The DNA of the CDR3 is TGTGCCAGCAGTTTATATGAGGCCGGGGAGCTGTTTTTT.

This chain connects TRBV25-1 to TRBJ2-1, with D tentatively TRBD1 (5 bases). Trimming took 6 bases from V and 8 from J, leaving 23 bases between them. Germline CDR1 MGHDK, CDR2 SYGVNS. This CDR3 region has 16 residues. CDR3 coding DNA: TGTGCCAGCAGCTCCTCCTGGGGCAGGGCCCGGGATGAGCAGTTCTTC. Translation: CASSSSWGRARDEQFF.

The chain is built from TRBV12-3 or TRBV12-4 and TRBJ1-3; TRBD1 aligns across 7 bases. With V trimmed by 3 bases and J by 7 bases, 3 bases remained unmatched. The CDR3 sequence is 13 residues long. CDR3 sequence: CASSFSGGNTIYF. DNA of the CDR3: TGTGCCAGCAGTTTCTCAGGGGGGAACACCATATATTTT.

Concerning this clone: Its ends do not fully match the called genes, so a read error is possible. This chain joins TRBV7-2 and TRBJ2-5, with D perhaps TRBD2 (6 bases). This CDR3 region has 16 residues. Germline V lookup: CDR1 SGHTA, CDR2 FQGNSA. The CDR3 DNA follows: TGTGCCAGCAGCCTAGCGCCCCGAGCCCTCCAAGAGACCCAGTACTTC. Protein: CASSLAPRALQETQYF.

This chain connects TRBV27 to TRBJ2-1; possibly TRBD2 for D (5 bases). CDR3 length: 16 residues. V shed 6 bases and J shed 7 bases, with 22 bases lying between them. The germline V gene has CDR1 MNHEY and CDR2 SMNVEV (reference sequence). This CDR3 reads CASSPPVVGSGNEQFF. In DNA, the CDR3 is TGTGCCAGCAGCCCCCCCGTTGTGGGGTCGGGGAATGAGCAGTTCTTC.

This chain uses TRBV7-9 with TRBJ1-2, with D perhaps TRBD1 (6 bases). The CDR3 extends over 16 amino acids. The V end lost 2 bases, the J end lost 3 bases, and 16 bases lay between the germline ends. In germline, CDR1 is SEHNR, CDR2 FQNEAQ (reference sequence). The CDR3 protein is CASSLNRGGADYGYTF. CDR3 nucleotide sequence: TGTGCCAGCAGCTTAAATAGGGGGGGCGCAGACTATGGCTACACCTTC.

The chain has TRBV5-1 and TRBJ2-2, with no clear D. Germline V gene data show CDR1 as SGHRS and CDR2 as YFSETQ. The CDR3 is made up of 13 amino acids. Trimming stripped 4 bases from V and 5 bases from J, with 9 bases between. DNA of the CDR3: TGCGCCAGCAGCGCCCATGAGACCGGGGAGCTGTTTTTT. Encoded protein: CASSAHETGELFF.

The rearrangement uses TRBV29-1 and TRBJ2-7; 7 nucleotides align to TRBD2. After removal of 4 bases from V and 3 bases from J, the junction contained 9 bases not matched to a gene. CDR1 is SQVTM and CDR2 is ANQGSEA in the germline V gene. The CDR3 spans 14 residues. CDR3 amino acids: CSVGGDYLSYEQYF. CDR3 nucleotides: TGCAGCGTTGGTGGGGACTACCTGAGCTACGAGCAGTACTTC.

The V gene is TRBV28, the J gene TRBJ2-1; weak D call: TRBD2 (6 bases). CDR3 length: 14 amino acids. Germline V gives CDR1 MDHEN, CDR2 SYDVKM. Trimming shortened V by 7 bases and J by 1 base, and 11 bases separated the two germline ends. CDR3: CASTQRVSYNEQFF. The CDR3 DNA follows: TGTGCCAGCACCCAGCGGGTTTCCTACAATGAGCAGTTCTTC.